This T cell receptor (beta chain) was documented in a study of blood T cell repertoires in COVID-19. Across the study: COVID-19 samples from acute and convalescent phases originated in the United States, Italy and Spain.

How the authors handled the data: Amplifying reference gene primers gave estimates of nucleated cell counts. Produced via immunoSEQ multiplex PCR; TCRdb's table is partial and in-frame only. That table is the source of V, J and clone size, and D and trimming were worked out from the DNA. The sample has 130,000 to 150,000 clones; 70% to 90% are singletons. CDR3 length: 17 amino acids. Germline V lookup: CDR1 SNHLY, CDR2 FYNNEI. Deletions cut 3 bases from V and 2 bases from J, with 19 bases between. Those who participated ranged in age from about 18 to 95 years and resided in 20 to 30 US areas. Cohorts were assigned according to the clinical history that participants reported.

Sequencing used PBMCs or T cells enriched from blood (not recorded which). V is TRBV2 and J is TRBJ1-1, with D possibly TRBD1 on 5 matching bases. The TCR was taken from a woman between 25 and 40 years old with acute COVID-19. CDR3 residues: CASSDGIAGSINTEAFF. The DNA of the CDR3 is TGTGCCAGCAGTGATGGAATTGCAGGGTCCATCAACACTGAAGCTTTCTTT.